The rows below give T cell receptor beta chains drawn from one sample of a study of cytomegalovirus exposure and HLA in healthy donors. Assay used: immunoSEQ multiplex PCR; TCRdb lists only in-frame clones, some missing. The data contain some 120,000 clones, about 70% of them singletons. The specimen was PBMCs. These TCRs come from a woman in her thirties or forties in good health and CMV-seronegative. Both conserved end residues are trimmed from each CDR3. Each record gives: J gene, V gene, CDR3 protein.

j_call: TRBJ2-7; v_call: TRBV19; cdr3_aa: ASSSGRPYEQY
j_call: TRBJ1-1; v_call: TRBV6-5; cdr3_aa: ASSHGTTEAF
j_call: TRBJ2-3; v_call: TRBV5-1; cdr3_aa: ASSLVRVNTDTQY
j_call: TRBJ1-5; v_call: TRBV4-1; cdr3_aa: ASSPNGEYSNQPQH
j_call: TRBJ1-1; v_call: TRBV6-6; cdr3_aa: ASSRGVDTEAF
j_call: TRBJ2-3; v_call: TRBV10-1; cdr3_aa: AGREIASRTDTQY
j_call: TRBJ1-2; v_call: TRBV28; cdr3_aa: ASSGQGIYGYT
j_call: TRBJ1-5; v_call: TRBV6-5; cdr3_aa: ASSDRDQPQH
j_call: TRBJ1-4; v_call: TRBV27; cdr3_aa: ASSLFRGAKGEKLF
j_call: TRBJ2-2; v_call: TRBV19; cdr3_aa: ASSRGSGFGELF
j_call: TRBJ2-6; v_call: TRBV30; cdr3_aa: AWSSLGQGANVLT
j_call: TRBJ2-4; v_call: TRBV5-1; cdr3_aa: ASSLGTSGGESIQY
j_call: TRBJ2-7; v_call: TRBV4-3; cdr3_aa: ASSQDLGGASSYEQY
j_call: TRBJ1-5; v_call: TRBV5-1; cdr3_aa: ASSPQGNDNQPQH
j_call: TRBJ2-2; v_call: TRBV12-2; cdr3_aa: ASRRDTGLAGGPWGELF
j_call: TRBJ2-7; v_call: TRBV5-1; cdr3_aa: ASSLELAGRDEQY
j_call: TRBJ2-3; v_call: TRBV6-1; cdr3_aa: ASSEGTSSDTQY
j_call: TRBJ2-1; v_call: TRBV23-1; cdr3_aa: ASSQSRPEAYNEQF
j_call: TRBJ2-1; v_call: TRBV2; cdr3_aa: ASSEVNNRLAGGYYNEQF
j_call: TRBJ2-2; v_call: TRBV5-4; cdr3_aa: ASSLRLAGLTGTGELF
j_call: TRBJ2-3; v_call: TRBV29-1; cdr3_aa: SVSMENTQY
j_call: TRBJ1-3; v_call: TRBV15; cdr3_aa: ATRIDRNSGNTIY
j_call: TRBJ2-6; v_call: TRBV2; cdr3_aa: ASSEEGQGFSGANVLT